Listed below are T cell receptor beta chains from one sample, sequenced in a study of blood T cell repertoires in COVID-19. Some clones are missing from TCRdb's copy, which holds only in-frame ones; the method was immunoSEQ multiplex PCR. The repertoire holds 380,000 or so clones, with more than 70% as singletons. The material sequenced was PBMCs or T cells enriched from blood (not recorded which). All receptors come from a man in his thirties or forties who had recovered from COVID-19. Both conserved end residues are trimmed from each CDR3. Each record gives: CDR3 protein, clone size, V gene, J gene. The listing skips clone size in some rows; elsewhere it reads once, few, many or a size class.

ASSRDREILSSYNEQF,few,TRBV3-1/TRBV3-2,TRBJ2-1
ASSLVRGADTQY,-,TRBV5-1,TRBJ2-3
ASSNPPGKGYGYT,-,TRBV19,TRBJ1-2
ASIRRGISYNEQF,-,TRBV7-4,TRBJ2-1
ASSELTRNEQF,-,TRBV10-1,TRBJ2-1
ASSRDRGSEQF,-,TRBV5-1,TRBJ2-1
ASRKTGAYGYT,-,TRBV19,TRBJ1-2
ASRTTQETQY,-,TRBV5-1,TRBJ2-5
ASTGGLEYNEQF,-,TRBV6-5,TRBJ2-1
ASRQEPYNEQF,once,TRBV19,TRBJ2-1
ASSTMTSGAYEQY,-,TRBV21-1,TRBJ2-7
ASSPSSYSYEQY,-,TRBV6-5,TRBJ2-7
AISDVGTAGTEAF,-,TRBV10-3,TRBJ1-1
ASSLSGTAYGYT,-,TRBV7-8,TRBJ1-2
ASSLSTQQVSSYGYT,-,TRBV7-9,TRBJ1-2
ASSQARDRYNEQF,-,TRBV4-1,TRBJ2-1
ASSTGWGWDTEAF,-,TRBV5-1,TRBJ1-1
ASSLDSPYNSPLH,-,TRBV5-1,TRBJ1-6
ASSLVGGTYEQY,-,TRBV5-1,TRBJ2-7
ATRPGTNEKLF,-,TRBV6-5,TRBJ1-4
ASSELGGYGYT,-,TRBV2,TRBJ1-2
ASSYGQMNTEAF,-,TRBV6-5,TRBJ1-1
ASSLTGPSYGYT,-,TRBV27,TRBJ1-2
ASSGQGALINQPQH,-,TRBV6-6,TRBJ1-5
ASKLGQNTEAF,-,TRBV7-8,TRBJ1-1
ASRPTGGLETQY,-,TRBV2,TRBJ2-5
ASSQEAVQPQH,-,TRBV4-1,TRBJ1-5
ASSPRGLAGDEQF,once,TRBV6-5,TRBJ2-1
ASSLEGQGASEAF,-,TRBV5-1,TRBJ1-1
ASSPMGTNTEAF,-,TRBV18,TRBJ1-1
ASSLNREGYT,-,TRBV5-5,TRBJ1-2
ASSPRTDTPYEQY,-,TRBV5-1,TRBJ2-7
ASSLSGGAGNTIY,once,TRBV5-1,TRBJ1-3
ASSARRQDYT,-,TRBV18,TRBJ1-2
ASSQDPASGGAVDTQY,-,TRBV4-2,TRBJ2-3